The entry that follows covers one T cell receptor (beta chain) sequence. The antigen is unknown. Trimming cost V 3 bases and J 9 bases; bases outside gene matches: 7. Germline V gene data show CDR1 as SGHRS and CDR2 as YFSETQ. The CDR3 sequence is 14 residues long. The source of the sample is a study of cytomegalovirus exposure and HLA in healthy donors. Study-level background: Some 85 million unique TCRs, all from HLA-typed donors, were included in an early release of the data.

The PCR had 60 Vbeta and 13 Jbeta primers. Method: immunoSEQ multiplex PCR; TCRdb's copy keeps in-frame clones and lacks some. Here the sample spans around 130,000 clones, 75% to 85% being singletons. Regarding the study as a whole: The authors assumed roughly uniform sequencing depth across donors for presence/absence analyses. 164 TCR beta chains were listed as cytomegalovirus-associated.

The clonotype originates from a woman under 30 in good health and CMV-seropositive. The source material was PBMCs. The V call is TRBV5-1, the J call TRBJ2-7, with 12 nucleotides matching TRBD2. For the CDR3, the DNA is TGCGCCAGCAGCTCGACTAGCGGGGGAGACGGGCAGTACTTC. Its protein product is CASSSTSGGDGQYF. Variable domain in full (rest from reference TRBV5-1 and TRBJ2-7): KAGVTQTPRYLIKTRGQQVTLSCSPISGHRSVSWYQQTPGQGLQFLFEYFSETQRNKGNFPGRFSGRQFSNSRSEMNVSTLELGDSALYLCASSSTSGGDGQYFGPGTRLTVT.